This TCR beta chain was captured in a study of regulatory T cells in long-lasting Graves disease. Findings and limits, study-wide: TCR diversity was lower in persistent Graves' patients than in newly diagnosed ones.

Time point of the sample: newly diagnosed GD, antithyroid drugs for less than 3 months. The TCR library was made from RNA that had been extracted from PBMCs in TRIzol. This clonotype was recorded many times. The antigen remains undetermined. Germline assignment: CDR1 MDHEN and CDR2 SYDVKM. The CDR3 extends over 15 amino acids. V was pared by 3 bases and J by 4 bases, with 9 bases of the junction left unmatched. Assembly of TCR beta libraries relied on iRepertoire HTBI primers together with Arm-PCR of CDR3 regions. TCRdb re-called the multiplex PCR reads through MiXCR, storing one row per CDR3 protein. The sample holds some 250,000 distinct CDR3 sequences, around 20% seen once.

The genes are TRBV28 and TRBJ2-7, with 7 positions matching TRBD2. The TCR comes from a female donor with Graves disease. Sequenced material: peripheral blood mononuclear cells (PBMCs), taken at new diagnosis, from a patient treated with antithyroid drugs. The DNA for the CDR3 is TGTGCCAGCAGTTTCTGGCGGGAGTCCCAATACGAGCAGTACTTC. Translating it yields CASSFWRESQYEQYF.